These 30 T cell receptor beta chains originate from one sample sequenced in a study of beta chain features in type 1 diabetes. Study-wide results and limits: Shorter TCRB CDR3s, moderately but significantly so, were found in Type 1 diabetes patients in all four CD4+ subsets.

Expressed TCRB transcripts were sequenced, since all the RNA that had been isolated was reverse transcribed. The data were produced by immunoSEQ multiplex PCR, yet TCRdb's version contains in-frame clones alone and is incomplete. The sample contains around 250,000 clones, about a fifth of which appear only once. No antigen has been identified for these receptors. Source material: naive CD4+ T cells from blood. All receptors derive from a woman in her thirties or forties with type 1 diabetes.

This clone has a handful of counts. The chain joins TRBV9 to TRBJ1-2; tentatively, D is TRBD1 (6 bases). Germline values: CDR1 SGDLS, CDR2 YYNGEE. The CDR3 runs 12 residues. The germline V and J ends were trimmed by 4 bases and 8 bases, with 12 bases remaining between them. CDR3 sequence: CASSSSGGGYTF. CDR3 in DNA: TGTGCCAGCAGCTCCTCGGGGGGCGGCTACACCTTC.

CDR3 residues: CSGGQGYEQYF. In DNA, the CDR3 is TGCAGCGGGGGACAGGGTTACGAGCAGTACTTC. V is TRBV29-1 and J is TRBJ2-7; 9 nucleotides match TRBD1. V lost 7 bases and J lost 4; bases outside the gene matches: 2. The CDR3 has 11 residues. Germline CDR1 is SQVTM and CDR2 is ANQGSEA.

V is TRBV4-2 and J is TRBJ1-2, with D hard to call. V lost 1 base, J lost 1 base, and 7 bases lay in between. The CDR3 consists of 14 residues. Germline CDR1 reads LGHNA; CDR2 reads YNFKEQ. CDR3 residues: CASSQGQDNYGYTF. The CDR3 DNA is TGTGCCAGCAGCCAAGGACAAGATAACTATGGCTACACCTTC.

The chain carries TRBV2 and TRBJ2-2; D uncertain. CDR3 length: 14 amino acids. CDR1 SNHLY and CDR2 FYNNEI come from the germline V gene. V lost 2 bases to trimming and J lost 1 base, with 5 bases between them. The CDR3 here is CASSEYRNTGELFF. Here the CDR3 DNA reads TGTGCCAGCAGTGAATACAGGAACACCGGGGAGCTGTTTTTT.

V is TRBV7-2 and J is TRBJ1-5, with 7 bases aligning to TRBD1. The CDR3 runs 14 residues. V gave up 3 bases and J gave up 5 bases; unmatched junction bases: 4. Germline V lookup: CDR1 SGHTA, CDR2 FQGNSA. The CDR3 nucleotides read TGTGCCAGCAGCTTCCCCACAGGGGATCAGCCCCAGCATTTT. Translating gives CASSFPTGDQPQHF.

This clone turned up a few times. V is TRBV5-1 and J is TRBJ2-1; TRBD1 matches 9 bases. V dropped 5 bases and J dropped 5; count of bases not matched to a gene: 5. The CDR3 contains 14 residues. Germline-derived CDR1 and CDR2 are SGHRS and YFSETQ. DNA for the CDR3: TGCGCCAGCAGTGCGGGACAGGGAAACAATGAGCAGTTCTTC. Translation gives CASSAGQGNNEQFF.

This clone was counted only a few times. Different DNA sequences within this sample yield the same CDR3. The rearrangement uses TRBV9 and TRBJ1-2; 7 bases align to TRBD1. Germline-derived CDR1 and CDR2 are SGDLS and YYNGEE. The trim removed 0 bases at V and 4 bases at J, leaving 0 bases unmatched. This CDR3 has 13 residues. CDR3 nucleotides: TGTGCCAGCAGCGTAGCAGGGGGCTATGGCTACACCTTC. It translates to CASSVAGGYGYTF.

The chain recombines TRBV11-2 with TRBJ1-2, with 7 nucleotides matching TRBD1. J gave up 4 bases and V 7 bases, and 12 bases lay outside the gene matches. The length of the CDR3 is 15 residues. Looked up from germline, CDR1 is SGHAT and CDR2 is FQNNGV. CDR3 coding DNA: TGTGCCAGCACCCTAGAGACAGGGTTCGGCTATGGCTACACCTTC. Its translation: CASTLETGFGYGYTF.

This clone appeared a few times. The chain uses TRBV30 and TRBJ1-4; D uncertain. The CDR3 sequence is 13 residues long. The germline V gene encodes CDR1 GTSNPN and CDR2 SVGIG (reference sequence). The V end was cut by 7 bases, the J end by 1 base, with 10 bases between. The CDR3 region has the DNA TGTGCCTCCTCAGTCCAAACTAATGAAAAACTGTTTTTT. It encodes CASSVQTNEKLFF.

This chain uses TRBV7-9 with TRBJ2-1; 12 bases map to TRBD2. The CDR3 runs 17 residues. The V gene end was trimmed by 4 bases and the J gene end by 8 bases; junction bases not matched to a gene: 12. Germline CDR1 SEHNR, CDR2 FQNEAQ (reference sequence). CDR3 DNA sequence: TGTGCCAGCAGCTCCCGACTAGCGGGGGCCGGTATCGATGAGCAGTTCTTC. Translation: CASSSRLAGAGIDEQFF. The entire variable domain, with the rest obtained from reference TRBV7-9 and TRBJ2-1, is as follows: DTGVSQNPRHKITKRGQNVTFRCDPISEHNRLYWYRQTLGQGPEFLTYFQNEAQLEKSRLLSDRFSAERPKGSFSTLEIQRTEQGDSAMYLCASSSRLAGAGIDEQFFGPGTRLTVL.

Concerning this clone itself: The same CDR3 is also encoded by other DNA sequences in this sample. The chain recombines TRBV30 with TRBJ1-5; 9 positions match TRBD1. Germline-derived CDR1 and CDR2 are GTSNPN and SVGIG (reference sequence). This CDR3 comprises 13 residues. J lost 7 bases, V lost 2 bases, and 3 bases had no gene match. The CDR3, as DNA: TGTGCCTGGAGTCCGACAGGGGGGCAGCCCCAGCATTTT. This gives the protein CAWSPTGGQPQHF.

The rearrangement links TRBV30 to TRBJ2-6, with D perhaps matching TRBD2 (6 bases). Trimming left V 0 bases short and J 0 bases short, with 6 bases between. Germline V gene lookup returns CDR1 GTSNPN and CDR2 SVGIG (reference sequence). The CDR3 loop spans 15 amino acids. As DNA, the CDR3 is TGTGCCTGGAGTGTAGCGGGCTCTGGGGCCAACGTCCTGACTTTC. It encodes CAWSVAGSGANVLTF.

V usage is TRBV7-9 and J usage is TRBJ2-1, with D possibly TRBD2 on 5 matching bases. V lost 5 bases and J 14 bases, leaving 13 bases between the germline ends. The CDR3 contains 11 residues. Germline lookup yields CDR1 SEHNR and CDR2 FQNEAQ (reference sequence). CDR3 in amino acids: CASSPQEVKFF. The DNA for the CDR3 is TGTGCCAGCAGCCCGCAGGAGGTTAAGTTCTTC.

The J gene is TRBJ2-3, the V gene TRBV5-1; perhaps TRBD2 as D (5 bases). Germline V lookup: CDR1 SGHRS, CDR2 YFSETQ. The CDR3 loop spans 12 amino acids. Trimming took 4 bases from V and 6 from J, leaving 9 bases between them. The CDR3 nucleotides are TGCGCCAGCAGCCAAACTAGTGATACGCAGTATTTT. It is translated as CASSQTSDTQYF.

This clone has more than one count but fewer than ten. The genes are TRBV14 and TRBJ2-2; TRBD2 matches at 9 bases. This CDR3 has 16 amino acids. Germline V lookup: CDR1 SGHDN, CDR2 FVKESK. V was pared by 3 bases and J by 2 bases, with 4 bases of the junction left unmatched. The DNA for the CDR3 is TGTGCCAGCAGCCAGCCGGGACTAGCAAACACCGGGGAGCTGTTTTTT. Protein product: CASSQPGLANTGELFF.

The rearrangement uses TRBV9 and TRBJ2-7; TRBD2 is a possible D gene (5 bases). This CDR3 is 16 amino acids long. V was trimmed by 0 bases and J by 0 bases, leaving 13 bases between them. Germline V gene data show CDR1 as SGDLS and CDR2 as YYNGEE. The CDR3, as DNA: TGTGCCAGCAGCGTAGGGGCGGGCGTAAGCTCCTACGAGCAGTACTTC. Its protein product is CASSVGAGVSSYEQYF.

This chain connects TRBV5-4 to TRBJ2-7; 13 nucleotides match TRBD2. The CDR3 consists of 16 residues. Trimming cost V 4 bases and J 2 bases; bases outside gene matches: 6. Germline-derived CDR1 and CDR2 are SGHNT and YYREEE (reference sequence). DNA of the CDR3: TGTGCCAGCAGCCTACCCGGGACTAGCGGGACCTACGAGCAGTACTTC. Amino acid sequence: CASSLPGTSGTYEQYF.

This clone was seen a few times. The chain uses TRBV6-6 and TRBJ1-1, with D possibly matching TRBD1 (6 bases). The germline V gene encodes CDR1 MNHNY and CDR2 SVGAGI (reference sequence). Deletions cut 5 bases from V and 11 bases from J, with 15 bases between. CDR3 size: 12 residues. The CDR3 reads CASSDLQGWAFF. The DNA for the CDR3 is TGTGCCAGCAGTGACCTACAGGGTTGGGCTTTCTTT.

The chain joins TRBV28 to TRBJ2-4, with TRBD2 matching over 8 bases. V was pared by 5 bases and J by 0 bases, with 12 bases of the junction left unmatched. CDR1 and CDR2 from the germline V gene are MDHEN and SYDVKM. This CDR3 region has 18 residues. CDR3 DNA: TGTGCCAGCAGTCCGGGAGGGACGTCCCAACTAGCCAAAAACATTCAGTACTTC. It is translated as CASSPGGTSQLAKNIQYF.

This sequence joins TRBV4-1 and TRBJ2-2; the D is unclear. Germline V gene data show CDR1 as MGHRA and CDR2 as YSYEKL. The V gene lost 1 base and the J gene lost 4 bases, with 7 bases spanning the gap. This CDR3 has 14 residues. CDR3 residues: CASSQVGVTGELFF. CDR3 DNA sequence: TGCGCCAGCAGCCAAGTCGGTGTCACCGGGGAGCTGTTTTTT.

The genes are TRBV25-1 and TRBJ1-2; a possible D gene is TRBD1 (5 bases). Germline assignment: CDR1 MGHDK and CDR2 SYGVNS. Trimming removed 7 bases from V and 8 bases from J, with 23 bases in between. The CDR3 extends over 15 amino acids. The CDR3 protein is CASNADSYFRGGYTF. The CDR3 DNA follows: TGTGCCAGCAATGCAGACAGTTACTTCCGAGGAGGCTACACCTTC.

This clone was counted between two and nine times. This chain links TRBV5-1 with TRBJ2-1, with no clear D. Germline V lookup: CDR1 SGHRS, CDR2 YFSETQ. V lost 4 bases, J lost 4 bases, and 9 bases lay in between. This CDR3 spans 13 amino acids. CDR3 in amino acids: CASSNPAYNEQFF. The CDR3 DNA reads as TGCGCCAGCAGCAATCCCGCGTACAATGAGCAGTTCTTC.

This clone was seen a few times. V usage is TRBV2 and J usage is TRBJ2-7; no reliable D call. The CDR3 consists of 13 residues. V dropped 11 bases and J dropped 7 bases, with 21 bases sitting between them. Germline V gives CDR1 SNHLY, CDR2 FYNNEI. CDR3 sequence: CASRLSLYVEQYF. The CDR3 bases are TGTGCCTCTCGGTTGTCACTCTACGTAGAGCAGTACTTC.

This chain uses TRBV6-6 with TRBJ2-2; no clear D gene. V lost 2 bases and J 0 bases, leaving 4 bases between the germline ends. The CDR3 runs to 14 residues. CDR1 and CDR2 (germline): MNHNY, SVGAGI (reference sequence). The CDR3 DNA reads as TGTGCCAGCAGTTACCCGGCGAACACCGGGGAGCTGTTTTTT. It codes for CASSYPANTGELFF.

The chain recombines TRBV28 with TRBJ2-7, with 12 bases identical to TRBD2. The CDR3 spans 13 residues. Germline V gene data show CDR1 as MDHEN and CDR2 as SYDVKM. V lost 8 bases and J lost 4; bases outside the gene matches: 3. DNA for the CDR3: TGTGCCAGCCGACTAGCGGGAGTTTACGAGCAGTACTTC. Its translation is CASRLAGVYEQYF.

This clone has only a few counts. The gene calls are TRBV30 and TRBJ1-4; the D is unclear. CDR1 and CDR2 from the germline V gene are GTSNPN and SVGIG (reference sequence). The CDR3 contains 15 residues. V lost 2 bases to trimming and J lost 7 bases, with 17 bases between them. The CDR3, as DNA: TGTGCCTGGAGTAACCCACAGTCCTGGGCTGAAAAACTGTTTTTT. Its protein product is CAWSNPQSWAEKLFF.

DNA for the CDR3: TGTGCCAGCAGCTTGGGGACAGGGACCCATGGCTACACCTTC. It yields the protein CASSLGTGTHGYTF. J is TRBJ1-2 and V is TRBV7-2, with 9 nucleotides matching TRBD1. V was clipped by 3 bases and J by 6 bases; unmatched bases: 5. This CDR3 comprises 14 residues. Germline lookup yields CDR1 SGHTA and CDR2 FQGNSA.

This clone was counted only a few times. The chain carries TRBV30 and TRBJ1-2; no reliable D call. This CDR3 comprises 15 residues. The germline gives CDR1 GTSNPN, CDR2 SVGIG (reference sequence). Trimming left V 3 bases short and J 5 bases short, with 19 bases between. This CDR3 is CAWSPPGSARYGYTF. As DNA, the CDR3 is TGTGCCTGGAGCCCCCCCGGCAGCGCGAGATATGGCTACACCTTC.

There are a few counts of this clone. The chain couples TRBV7-2 to TRBJ2-7; possible D gene TRBD2, 6 bases. The CDR3 has 14 residues. Germline CDR1 is SGHTA and CDR2 is FQGNSA. The V gene lost 3 bases and the J gene lost 0 bases, with 9 bases spanning the gap. CDR3 sequence reads: CASSLGGNSYEQYF. The CDR3 DNA is TGTGCCAGCAGCTTGGGAGGCAACTCCTACGAGCAGTACTTC.

The chain recombines TRBV18 with TRBJ2-7, with 8 nucleotides matching TRBD2. The CDR3 spans 14 residues. Germline lookup yields CDR1 KGHSH and CDR2 LQKENI. The V segment lost 6 bases and the J segment 3 bases; nucleotides outside the gene matches: 7. The CDR3 DNA follows: TGTGCCAGCTCCATCAGCGGGGGAGACTACGAGCAGTACTTC. Encoded protein: CASSISGGDYEQYF.